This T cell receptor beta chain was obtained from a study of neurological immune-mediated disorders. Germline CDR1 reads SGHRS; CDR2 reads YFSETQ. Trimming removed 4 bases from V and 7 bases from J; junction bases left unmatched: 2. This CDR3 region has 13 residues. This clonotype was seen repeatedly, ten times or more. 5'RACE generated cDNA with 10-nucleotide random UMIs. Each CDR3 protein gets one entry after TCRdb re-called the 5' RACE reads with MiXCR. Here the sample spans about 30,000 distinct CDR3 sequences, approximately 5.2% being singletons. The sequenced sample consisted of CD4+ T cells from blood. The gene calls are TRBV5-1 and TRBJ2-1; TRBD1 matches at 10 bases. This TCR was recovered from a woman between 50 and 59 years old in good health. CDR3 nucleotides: TGCGCCAGCAGCCAGGGACAGGGGAATGAGCAGTTCTTC. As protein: CASSQGQGNEQFF.